This TCR beta chain emerged from a study of tumor-infiltrating lymphocytes in primary liver carcinoma. Study-wide results and caveats: When set against blood, tumors had a significantly higher top-250-clone fraction (p = 0.039).

Starting material of 400 to 600 ng total RNA yielded TCR beta cDNA via a constant-region primer. It was through three nested multiplex PCR rounds of slightly modified ARM-PCR that TCR beta libraries arose. The first two PCR rounds, approximately 10 cycles each, used TRBV1-TRBV30 forward primers and a C-beta reverse primer. TCRdb re-analysed the multiplex PCR reads in MiXCR, keeping a single row per CDR3 protein. The top ten clones hold roughly 8.8% of a sample with about 110,000 distinct CDR3 sequences, about 59% of them seen once. Joint extraction of RNA and DNA used 20-30 mg of bulk tissue that was unsorted. Each individual tumor supplied samples from five separate regions. The CDR3 has 11 amino acids. Per the germline V gene, CDR1 is MNHNY and CDR2 is SVGAGI (reference sequence). To note about this clonotype: Its antigen is undetermined. Since a much larger clone is just one base distant, this may be a read error.

The sequence was collected from a woman between 55 and 75 years old with primary liver carcinoma and hepatitis B virus infection. This chain links TRBV6-6 with TRBJ2-7; no definite D call. Input material: liver tumor tissue from sampling region 1. The subset is: tumor region T1, superior pole. CDR3 in amino acids: CAGSRVYEQYF. For the CDR3, the DNA is TGTGCCGGCAGTCGGGTTTACGAGCAGTACTTC.